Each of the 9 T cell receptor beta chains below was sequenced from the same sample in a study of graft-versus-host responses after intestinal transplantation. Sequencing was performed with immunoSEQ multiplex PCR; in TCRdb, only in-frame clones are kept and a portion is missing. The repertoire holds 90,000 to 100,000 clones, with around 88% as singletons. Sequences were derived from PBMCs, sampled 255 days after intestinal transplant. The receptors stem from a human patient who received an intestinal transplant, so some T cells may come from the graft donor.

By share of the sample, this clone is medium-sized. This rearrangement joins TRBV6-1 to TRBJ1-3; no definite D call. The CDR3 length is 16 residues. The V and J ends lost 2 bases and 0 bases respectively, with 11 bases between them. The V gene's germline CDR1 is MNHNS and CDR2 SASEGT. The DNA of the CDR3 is TGTGCCAGCAGTGAATCTGAGGGCTCCTCTGGAAACACCATATATTTT. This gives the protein CASSESEGSSGNTIYF.

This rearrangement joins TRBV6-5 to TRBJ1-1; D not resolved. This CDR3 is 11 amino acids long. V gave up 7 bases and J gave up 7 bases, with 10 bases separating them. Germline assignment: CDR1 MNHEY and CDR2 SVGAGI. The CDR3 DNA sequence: TGTGCCAGCACCGGGCCAAATGAAGCTTTCTTT. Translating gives CASTGPNEAFF.

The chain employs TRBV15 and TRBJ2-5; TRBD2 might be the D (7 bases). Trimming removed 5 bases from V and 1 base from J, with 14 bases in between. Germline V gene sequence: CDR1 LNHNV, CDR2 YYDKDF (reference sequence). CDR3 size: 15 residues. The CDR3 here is CATSPGGALQETQYF. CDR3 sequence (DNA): TGTGCCACCAGCCCTGGGGGGGCCCTCCAAGAGACCCAGTACTTC.

CDR3 region: CASSAVASGRPDTQYF. The CDR3 coding sequence is TGTGCCAGCAGTGCGGTAGCTAGCGGGAGGCCAGATACGCAGTATTTT. This chain links TRBV6-1 with TRBJ2-3; 11 nucleotides agree with TRBD2. V dropped 4 bases and J dropped 4; count of bases not matched to a gene: 7. The CDR3 sequence is 16 residues long. Germline loops: CDR1 MNHNS, CDR2 SASEGT.

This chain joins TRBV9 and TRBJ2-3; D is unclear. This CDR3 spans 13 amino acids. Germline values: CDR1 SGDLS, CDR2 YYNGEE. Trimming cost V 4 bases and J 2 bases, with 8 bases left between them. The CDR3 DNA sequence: TGTGCCAGCAGCTCCAGATACACAGATACGCAGTATTTT. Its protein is CASSSRYTDTQYF.

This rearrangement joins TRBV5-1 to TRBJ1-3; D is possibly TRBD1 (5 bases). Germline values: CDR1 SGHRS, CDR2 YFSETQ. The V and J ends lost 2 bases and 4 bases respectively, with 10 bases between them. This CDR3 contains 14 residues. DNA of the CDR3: TGCGCCAGCAGCTTCCGGGACGGAGGAAACACCATATATTTT. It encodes CASSFRDGGNTIYF.

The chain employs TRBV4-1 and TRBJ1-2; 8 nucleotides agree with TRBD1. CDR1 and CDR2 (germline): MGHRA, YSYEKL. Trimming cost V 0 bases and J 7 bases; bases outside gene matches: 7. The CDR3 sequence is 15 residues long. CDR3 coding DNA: TGCGCCAGCAGCCAAGAAGATCAGGGGGCGAGTGGCTACACCTTC. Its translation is CASSQEDQGASGYTF.

The CDR3: CASSLVDGSPYEQYF. The CDR3 DNA sequence: TGCGCCAGCAGCTTGGTGGACGGCTCCCCCTACGAGCAGTACTTC. The rearrangement uses TRBV5-1 and TRBJ2-7, with D uncertain. The V gene lost 0 bases and the J gene lost 2 bases, with 12 bases spanning the gap. The CDR3 covers 15 residues. Germline CDR1 SGHRS, CDR2 YFSETQ.

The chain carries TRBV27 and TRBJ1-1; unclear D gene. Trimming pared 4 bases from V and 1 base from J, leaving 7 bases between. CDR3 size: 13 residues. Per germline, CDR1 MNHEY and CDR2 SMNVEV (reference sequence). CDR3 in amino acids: CASSSAQNTEAFF. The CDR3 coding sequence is TGTGCCAGCAGTTCAGCACAGAACACTGAAGCTTTCTTT.